This T cell receptor (beta chain) was captured by sequencing in a study of PD-L1 blockade in urothelial cancer. Overall study context: It was at 3 weeks (second dose) and 6 weeks after treatment start that blood was analyzed.

The CDR3 is 15 amino acids. The ends lost 1 base at V and 7 bases at J; junction bases unmatched: 4. Germline values: CDR1 SGHAT, CDR2 FQNNGV. Data came from immunoSEQ multiplex PCR; TCRdb stores just in-frame clones and leaves some out. The table shows some 120,000 clones, with around 93% occurring only once. Time point here: peripheral blood 6 weeks after treatment start. Each patient presented with locally advanced or metastatic urothelial carcinoma. The origin of this receptor is a man in his sixties with urothelial cancer. V is TRBV11-2 and J is TRBJ2-5; 12 bases align to TRBD2. This material consisted of PBMCs, taken around atezolizumab (anti-PD-L1) treatment. CDR3 sequence reads: CASSLGLAGDGTQYF. The CDR3, as DNA: TGTGCCAGCAGCTTAGGACTAGCGGGAGATGGGACCCAGTACTTC.